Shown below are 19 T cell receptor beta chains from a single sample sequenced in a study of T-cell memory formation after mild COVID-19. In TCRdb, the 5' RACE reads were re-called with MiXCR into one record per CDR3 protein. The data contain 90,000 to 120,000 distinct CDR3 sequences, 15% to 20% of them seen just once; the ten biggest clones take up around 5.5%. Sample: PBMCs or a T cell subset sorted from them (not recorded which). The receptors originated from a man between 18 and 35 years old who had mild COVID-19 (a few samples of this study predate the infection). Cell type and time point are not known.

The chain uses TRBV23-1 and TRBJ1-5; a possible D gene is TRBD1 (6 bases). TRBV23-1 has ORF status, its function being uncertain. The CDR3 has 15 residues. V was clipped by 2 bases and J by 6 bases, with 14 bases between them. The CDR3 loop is CASSQPPGQTQPQHF. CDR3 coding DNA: TGCGCCAGCAGTCAACCGCCGGGACAAACTCAGCCCCAGCATTTT.

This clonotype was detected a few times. The CDR3 sequence is CSVGQPSNTGELFF. The CDR3 nucleotides read TGCAGCGTTGGCCAGCCATCGAACACCGGGGAGCTGTTTTTT. This chain uses TRBV29-1 with TRBJ2-2, with D uncertain. The CDR3 runs to 14 residues. The V end lost 4 bases, the J end lost 0 bases, and 9 bases lay between the germline ends. Germline V gives CDR1 SQVTM, CDR2 ANQGSEA.

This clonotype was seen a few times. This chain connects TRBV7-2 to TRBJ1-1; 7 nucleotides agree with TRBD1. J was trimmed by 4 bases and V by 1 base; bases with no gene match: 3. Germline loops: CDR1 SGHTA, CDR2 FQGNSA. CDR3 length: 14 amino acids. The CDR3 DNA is TGTGCCAGCAGCTTAGGGTCAGGGGGCACTGAAGCTTTCTTT. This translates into CASSLGSGGTEAFF.

This CDR3 is CASSLNRGQDEQYV. The CDR3 DNA is TGTGCCAGCTCACTAAACAGGGGGCAGGACGAGCAGTACGTC. This chain uses TRBV18 with TRBJ2-7, with TRBD1 identical over 9 bases. V dropped 4 bases and J dropped 5; count of bases not matched to a gene: 6. Looked up from germline, CDR1 is KGHSH and CDR2 is LQKENI. The CDR3 has 14 residues.

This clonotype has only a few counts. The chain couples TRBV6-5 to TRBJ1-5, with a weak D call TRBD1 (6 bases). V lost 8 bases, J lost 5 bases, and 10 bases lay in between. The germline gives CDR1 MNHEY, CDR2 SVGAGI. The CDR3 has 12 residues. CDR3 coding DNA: TGTGCCAGCGGGGGCGCGGATCAGCCCCAGCATTTT. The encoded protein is CASGGADQPQHF.

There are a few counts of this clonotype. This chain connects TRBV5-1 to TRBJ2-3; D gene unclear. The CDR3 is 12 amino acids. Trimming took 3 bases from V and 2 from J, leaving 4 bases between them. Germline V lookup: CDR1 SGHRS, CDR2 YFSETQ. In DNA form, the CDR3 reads TGCGCCAGCAGCTGGACCACAGATACGCAGTATTTT. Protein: CASSWTTDTQYF. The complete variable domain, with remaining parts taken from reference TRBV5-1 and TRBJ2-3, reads KAGVTQTPRYLIKTRGQQVTLSCSPISGHRSVSWYQQTPGQGLQFLFEYFSETQRNKGNFPGRFSGRQFSNSRSEMNVSTLELGDSALYLCASSWTTDTQYFGPGTRLTVL.

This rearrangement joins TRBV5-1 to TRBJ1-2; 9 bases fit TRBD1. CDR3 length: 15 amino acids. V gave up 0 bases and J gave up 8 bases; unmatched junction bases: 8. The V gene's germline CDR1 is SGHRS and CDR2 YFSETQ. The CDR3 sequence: CASSLGDRDKVGYTF. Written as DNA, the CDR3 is TGCGCCAGCAGCTTGGGGGACAGGGACAAGGTCGGCTACACCTTC.

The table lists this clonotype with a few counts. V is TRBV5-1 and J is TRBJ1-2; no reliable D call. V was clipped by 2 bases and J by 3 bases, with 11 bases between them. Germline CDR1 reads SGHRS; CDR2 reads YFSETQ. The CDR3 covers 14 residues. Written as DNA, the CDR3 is TGCGCCAGCAGCTTCGTTGGGTCTGACTATGGCTACACCTTC. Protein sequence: CASSFVGSDYGYTF. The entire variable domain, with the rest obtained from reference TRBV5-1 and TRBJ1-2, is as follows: KAGVTQTPRYLIKTRGQQVTLSCSPISGHRSVSWYQQTPGQGLQFLFEYFSETQRNKGNFPGRFSGRQFSNSRSEMNVSTLELGDSALYLCASSFVGSDYGYTFGSGTRLTVV.

Here the CDR3 reads CASSRGKGNTGELFF. The CDR3 bases are TGTGCCAGCAGCCGCGGGAAGGGGAACACCGGGGAGCTGTTTTTT. The J gene is TRBJ2-2, the V gene TRBV7-2; weak D call: TRBD2 (6 bases). The CDR3 sequence is 15 residues long. Germline CDR1 is SGHTA and CDR2 is FQGNSA. Trimming cost V 5 bases and J 1 base, with 11 bases left between them.

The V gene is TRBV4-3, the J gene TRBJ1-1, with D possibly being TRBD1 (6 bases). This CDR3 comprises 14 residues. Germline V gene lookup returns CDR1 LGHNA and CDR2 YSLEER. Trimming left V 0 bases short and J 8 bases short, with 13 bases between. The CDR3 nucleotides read TGCGCCAGCAGCCAAGAACCCCGGGGGGGCGAAGCTTTCTTT. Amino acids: CASSQEPRGGEAFF.

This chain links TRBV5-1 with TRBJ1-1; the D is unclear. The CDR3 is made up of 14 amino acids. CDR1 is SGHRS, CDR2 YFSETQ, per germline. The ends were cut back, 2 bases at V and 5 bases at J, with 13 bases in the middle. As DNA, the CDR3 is TGCGCCAGCAGCTTCCTAGGGCGAAGGACTGAAGCTTTCTTT. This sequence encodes CASSFLGRRTEAFF.

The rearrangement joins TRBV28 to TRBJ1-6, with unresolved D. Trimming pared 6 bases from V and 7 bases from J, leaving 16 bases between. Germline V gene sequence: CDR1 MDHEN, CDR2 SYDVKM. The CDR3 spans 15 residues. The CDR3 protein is CASSEPDDLNSPLHF. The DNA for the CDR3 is TGTGCCAGCAGCGAACCCGACGACCTAAATTCACCCCTCCACTTT. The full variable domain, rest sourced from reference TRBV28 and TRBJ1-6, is DVKVTQSSRYLVKRTGEKVFLECVQDMDHENMFWYRQDPGLGLRLIYFSYDVKMKEKGDIPEGYSVSREKKERFSLILESASTNQTSMYLCASSEPDDLNSPLHFGNGTRLTVT.

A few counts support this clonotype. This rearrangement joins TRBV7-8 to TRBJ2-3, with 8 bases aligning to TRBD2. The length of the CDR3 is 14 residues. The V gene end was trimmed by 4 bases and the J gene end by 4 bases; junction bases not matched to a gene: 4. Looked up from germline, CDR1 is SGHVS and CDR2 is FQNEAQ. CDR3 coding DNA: TGTGCCAGCAGCTGGAGCGGGGGTCCAGATACGCAGTATTTT. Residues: CASSWSGGPDTQYF. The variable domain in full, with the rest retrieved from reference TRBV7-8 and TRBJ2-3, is GAGVSQSPRYKVAKRGQDVALRCDPISGHVSLFWYQQALGQGPEFLTYFQNEAQLDKSGLPSDRFFAERPEGSVSTLKIQRTQQEDSAVYLCASSWSGGPDTQYFGPGTRLTVL.

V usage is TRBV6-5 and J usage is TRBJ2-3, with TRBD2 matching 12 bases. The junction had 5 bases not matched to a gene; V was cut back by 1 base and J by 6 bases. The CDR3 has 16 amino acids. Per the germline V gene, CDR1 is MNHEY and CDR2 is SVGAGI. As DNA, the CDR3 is TGTGCCAGCAGTTACTTGACTAGCGGGGGTTGGGATACGCAGTATTTT. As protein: CASSYLTSGGWDTQYF.

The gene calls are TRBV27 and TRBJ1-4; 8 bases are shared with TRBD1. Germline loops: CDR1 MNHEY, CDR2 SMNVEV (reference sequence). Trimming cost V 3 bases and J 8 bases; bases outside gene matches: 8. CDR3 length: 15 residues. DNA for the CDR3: TGTGCCAGCAGTTTCAACAGGGGGTCCGGGGAAAAACTGTTTTTT. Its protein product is CASSFNRGSGEKLFF.

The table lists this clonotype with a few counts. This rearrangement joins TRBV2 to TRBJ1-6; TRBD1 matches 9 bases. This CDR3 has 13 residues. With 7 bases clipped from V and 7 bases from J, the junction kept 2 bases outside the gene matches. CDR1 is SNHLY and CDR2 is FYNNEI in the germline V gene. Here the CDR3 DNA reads TGTGCCAGCACCGGGACAGGGAATTCACCCCTCCACTTT. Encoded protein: CASTGTGNSPLHF. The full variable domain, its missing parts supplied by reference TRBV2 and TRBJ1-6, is EPEVTQTPSHQVTQMGQEVILRCVPISNHLYFYWYRQILGQKVEFLVSFYNNEISEKSEIFDDQFSVERPDGSNFTLKIRSTKLEDSAMYFCASTGTGNSPLHFGNGTRLTVT.

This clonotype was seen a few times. The CDR3 DNA is TGCGCCAGCAGCTTAAACGGCCAAGAGACCCAGTACTTC. Protein: CASSLNGQETQYF. This rearrangement joins TRBV5-1 to TRBJ2-5; D gene ambiguous. Per germline, CDR1 SGHRS and CDR2 YFSETQ. The CDR3 length is 13 residues. Trimming pared 2 bases from V and 1 base from J, leaving 6 bases between.

In DNA form, the CDR3 reads TGTGCCAGCAGCTGGGGACAGGGACGCAATGAGCAGTTCTTC. Translation gives CASSWGQGRNEQFF. This rearrangement joins TRBV5-6 to TRBJ2-1; 9 positions agree with TRBD1. CDR1 and CDR2 (germline): SGHDT, YYEEEE. The CDR3 totals 14 residues. V gave up 3 bases and J gave up 6 bases; unmatched junction bases: 4.

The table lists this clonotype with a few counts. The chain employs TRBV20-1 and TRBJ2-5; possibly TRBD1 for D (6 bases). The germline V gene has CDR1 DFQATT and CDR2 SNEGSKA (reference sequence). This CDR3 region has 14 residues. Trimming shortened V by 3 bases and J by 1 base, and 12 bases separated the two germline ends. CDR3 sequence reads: CSARGTPSQETQYF. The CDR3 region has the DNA TGCAGTGCTAGGGGGACACCCAGCCAAGAGACCCAGTACTTC.